The 17 T cell receptor beta chains below all came from one sample that was sequenced in a study of shared clonotypes between healthy human individuals. Here immunoSEQ multiplex PCR was the method, and the copy in TCRdb shows in-frame clones only, minus some. The data contain 2.3 million or so clones, over 90% of them singletons. Sample: naive CD4+ T cells from PBMCs. Subset in this sample: CD45RA+ positively selected. Receptors originate from a man younger than 35 in good health. Some clones in this sample may be carry-over from other donors' samples.

This sequence joins TRBV6-1 and TRBJ1-1; the match to TRBD1 covers 7 bases. This CDR3 region has 15 residues. The germline V gene has CDR1 MNHNS and CDR2 SASEGT. V shed 6 bases, J shed 1 base, and the junction held 8 bases outside the gene matches. The CDR3 DNA follows: TGTGCCAGCAGGAAAAACAGGGGCCCGAACACTGAAGCTTTCTTT. Translated, it gives CASRKNRGPNTEAFF.

The CDR3 protein is CASSAVAGVSYEQYF. The CDR3 bases are TGTGCCAGCAGCGCGGTAGCGGGCGTTTCCTACGAGCAGTACTTC. J is TRBJ2-7 and V is TRBV7-9; 7 bases match TRBD2. This CDR3 is 15 amino acids long. Trimming took 5 bases from V and 1 from J; bases not matched to a gene: 8. The germline CDR1 and CDR2 sequences are SEHNR and FQNEAQ (reference sequence). Looking up the rest from reference TRBV7-9 and TRBJ2-7 gives the full variable domain: DTGVSQNPRHKITKRGQNVTFRCDPISEHNRLYWYRQTLGQGPEFLTYFQNEAQLEKSRLLSDRFSAERPKGSFSTLEIQRTEQGDSAMYLCASSAVAGVSYEQYFGPGTRLTVT.

The chain carries TRBV19 and TRBJ2-7, with a weak D call TRBD2 (6 bases). Deletions cut 7 bases from V and 3 bases from J, with 16 bases between. Germline CDR1 reads LNHDA; CDR2 reads SQIVND (reference sequence). The CDR3 is 14 amino acids. The CDR3 loop reads CASMSGVPFYEQYF. CDR3 DNA sequence: TGTGCCAGTATGTCGGGGGTTCCTTTCTACGAGCAGTACTTC.

The CDR3 loop is CASSRRGGGRAPYEQYF. The CDR3 DNA follows: TGTGCCAGCAGCAGACGGGGCGGCGGGAGGGCCCCCTACGAGCAGTACTTC. V usage is TRBV5-4 and J usage is TRBJ2-7; TRBD2 matches at 9 bases. V was clipped by 4 bases and J by 2 bases; unmatched bases: 13. The CDR3 covers 17 residues. Germline V gene lookup returns CDR1 SGHNT and CDR2 YYREEE (reference sequence).

The chain joins TRBV7-3 to TRBJ2-1; D not resolved. The CDR3 extends over 13 amino acids. V dropped 5 bases and J dropped 7 bases, with 12 bases sitting between them. Germline CDR1 is SGHTA and CDR2 is FQGTGA. DNA for the CDR3: TGTGCCAGCAGCAGGACCTGGGGTAATGAGCAGTTCTTC. This translates into CASSRTWGNEQFF. Complete variable domain (other parts from reference TRBV7-3 and TRBJ2-1): GAGVSQTPSNKVTEKGKYVELRCDPISGHTALYWYRQSLGQGPEFLIYFQGTGAADDSGLPNDRFFAVRPEGSVSTLKIQRTERGDSAVYLCASSRTWGNEQFFGPGTRLTVL.

The chain couples TRBV9 to TRBJ1-3; D remains unclear. The CDR3 totals 15 residues. Trimming pared 5 bases from V and 4 bases from J, leaving 16 bases between. Germline V gives CDR1 SGDLS, CDR2 YYNGEE. The DNA of the CDR3 is TGTGCCAGCAGTTCCCTAGGCCCTGGGGGAAACACCATATATTTT. Its protein is CASSSLGPGGNTIYF.

This chain joins TRBV5-1 and TRBJ2-1; D is possibly TRBD2 (6 bases). The CDR3 length is 15 residues. Germline V gene sequence: CDR1 SGHRS, CDR2 YFSETQ. The V end was cut by 3 bases, the J end by 2 bases, with 12 bases between. CDR3 nucleotide sequence: TGCGCCAGCAGCTCACGGGGGTATACCTACAATGAGCAGTTCTTC. This codes for CASSSRGYTYNEQFF.

The V gene is TRBV28, the J gene TRBJ2-7; perhaps TRBD1 as D (5 bases). The ends were cut back, 3 bases at V and 3 bases at J, with 15 bases in the middle. From germline, CDR1 is MDHEN and CDR2 SYDVKM. The CDR3 is 15 amino acids. CDR3 bases: TGTGCCAGCAGTTTCCCGTCGACAGCCAGCTACGAGCAGTACTTC. It encodes CASSFPSTASYEQYF.

This clone was picked up a small number of times. The V gene is TRBV4-1, the J gene TRBJ1-5; D is unresolved. CDR1 and CDR2 from the germline V gene are MGHRA and YSYEKL. The CDR3 consists of 16 residues. Trimming took 3 bases from V and 1 from J, leaving 13 bases between them. This CDR3 reads CASSQADVLSNQPQHF. Written as DNA, the CDR3 is TGCGCCAGCAGCCAGGCTGACGTTTTGAGCAATCAGCCCCAGCATTTT.

V and J are TRBV5-1 and TRBJ1-2, with D possibly being TRBD1 (6 bases). This CDR3 comprises 14 residues. Germline V lookup: CDR1 SGHRS, CDR2 YFSETQ. Trimming stripped 6 bases from V and 1 base from J, with 13 bases between. The CDR3 DNA is TGCGCCAGCACGACAGGATACTATAACTATGGCTACACCTTC. Its protein product is CASTTGYYNYGYTF.

CDR3 amino acids: CAWSVQGGDGYTF. CDR3 DNA sequence: TGTGCCTGGAGTGTACAGGGGGGCGACGGCTACACCTTC. The J gene is TRBJ1-2, the V gene TRBV30, with 8 bases identical to TRBD1. The CDR3 spans 13 residues. Germline V gene sequence: CDR1 GTSNPN, CDR2 SVGIG (reference sequence). V lost 0 bases and J lost 8; bases outside the gene matches: 5.

A remark on this clone: This specimen includes other DNA sequences encoding the same CDR3. V gene TRBV28 combines with J gene TRBJ1-2, with D maybe TRBD1 (5 bases). This CDR3 comprises 13 residues. Trimming pared 5 bases from V and 4 bases from J, leaving 11 bases between. From germline, CDR1 is MDHEN and CDR2 SYDVKM. DNA for the CDR3: TGTGCCAGCAGTCTCGGGACTCCCTATGGCTACACCTTC. This sequence encodes CASSLGTPYGYTF.

The V call is TRBV5-6, the J call TRBJ1-1; 7 bases map to TRBD1. V gave up 2 bases and J gave up 4 bases; unmatched junction bases: 5. From germline, CDR1 is SGHDT and CDR2 YYEEEE. The CDR3 length is 14 residues. CDR3 region: CASSFDRVSTEAFF. CDR3 nucleotides: TGTGCCAGCAGCTTCGACAGGGTGTCCACTGAAGCTTTCTTT.

The table lists this clone with a count of one. The rearrangement links TRBV5-1 to TRBJ1-2, with a possible D match to TRBD1 (6 bases). The germline V gene has CDR1 SGHRS and CDR2 YFSETQ. The CDR3 extends over 15 amino acids. V was shortened by 4 bases and J by 3 bases, with 16 bases between the two germline ends. CDR3: CASSPARGAHYGYTF. CDR3 in DNA: TGCGCCAGCAGCCCAGCCCGGGGGGCGCACTATGGCTACACCTTC.

For this clone: The sample contains more than one DNA sequence encoding this CDR3. For the CDR3, the DNA is TGTGCCAGCAGCTTGGCAGAGGGGGGCGGCTACACCTTC. It yields the protein CASSLAEGGGYTF. This chain links TRBV5-4 with TRBJ1-2; TRBD1 might be the D (6 bases). V was clipped by 0 bases and J by 8 bases, with 11 bases between them. Germline V gene lookup returns CDR1 SGHNT and CDR2 YYREEE (reference sequence). CDR3 size: 13 residues.

This clone was counted once. The V and J genes are TRBV7-8 and TRBJ2-7, with 8 bases aligning to TRBD2. The CDR3 loop spans 16 amino acids. CDR1 and CDR2 from the germline V gene are SGHVS and FQNEAQ. Trimming at V came to 2 bases and at J to 3 bases, leaving 9 bases not matched to a gene. CDR3 sequence: CASSLSPGTSSYEQYF. CDR3 in DNA: TGTGCCAGCAGCTTATCCCCCGGGACTAGTAGCTACGAGCAGTACTTC. Drawing the rest from reference TRBV7-8 and TRBJ2-7, the complete variable domain is GAGVSQSPRYKVAKRGQDVALRCDPISGHVSLFWYQQALGQGPEFLTYFQNEAQLDKSGLPSDRFFAERPEGSVSTLKIQRTQQEDSAVYLCASSLSPGTSSYEQYFGPGTRLTVT.

V gene TRBV6-1 combines with J gene TRBJ1-2; D is undetermined. Germline values: CDR1 MNHNS, CDR2 SASEGT. The CDR3 is 11 residues long. V dropped 4 bases and J dropped 8 bases, with 8 bases sitting between them. The CDR3 bases are TGTGCCAGCAGTGCTGGAGGCGGCTACACCTTC. Translating gives CASSAGGGYTF.